One sample yielded the 24 T cell receptor beta chains listed below, sequenced in a study of long-term antiretroviral therapy in people with HIV. An immunoSEQ assay, version v3.0, was performed at survey level. TCRdb keeps only in-frame clones here, not all; method: immunoSEQ multiplex PCR. The sample shows roughly 15,000 clones, approximately 91% of them seen only once. Here the sequenced sample was unsorted PBMCs, taken 0.6 years after starting antiretroviral therapy. These receptors all stem from a woman in her thirties or forties with HIV.

The chain has TRBV2 and TRBJ1-6; unclear D gene. The V gene lost 4 bases and the J gene lost 13 bases, with 11 bases spanning the gap. Germline lookup yields CDR1 SNHLY and CDR2 FYNNEI. This CDR3 has 12 amino acids. Written as DNA, the CDR3 is TGTGCCAGCAGTGGTATTAAGGGCCCCCTCCACTTT. It translates to CASSGIKGPLHF. Drawing the rest from reference TRBV2 and TRBJ1-6, the complete variable domain is EPEVTQTPSHQVTQMGQEVILRCVPISNHLYFYWYRQILGQKVEFLVSFYNNEISEKSEIFDDQFSVERPDGSNFTLKIRSTKLEDSAMYFCASSGIKGPLHFGNGTRLTVT.

The CDR3 reads CASTPRLAGAEDTQYF. For the CDR3, the DNA is TGTGCCAGCACCCCCCGTTTAGCGGGGGCTGAAGATACGCAGTATTTT. The chain is built from TRBV5-4 and TRBJ2-3, with 9 nucleotides matching TRBD2. Looked up from germline, CDR1 is SGHNT and CDR2 is YYREEE (reference sequence). The CDR3 sequence is 16 residues long. The J segment lost 5 bases and the V segment lost 6 bases, leaving 13 bases of the junction unmatched.

In its sample, this clone was seen a few times. At one boundary the junction diverges from the germline segment, which might be a read error. V and J are TRBV7-2 and TRBJ2-7; unclear D gene. CDR1 and CDR2 from the germline V gene are SGHTA and FQGNSA. The CDR3 consists of 12 residues. The CDR3 region has the DNA TGTGCCAGCAGCTTAGACGCCCGGGCCACCCACTTC. This gives the protein CASSLDARATHF.

Remarks on this clone: One junction end disagrees with the germline gene, perhaps due to a read error. The chain uses TRBV7-7 and TRBJ1-2, with TRBD1 matching 7 bases. The length of the CDR3 is 15 residues. Germline assignment: CDR1 SSHAT and CDR2 FNYEAQ (reference sequence). CDR3: CASRGGQQTNYGYTF. CDR3 DNA sequence: TGTGCTAGCAGGGGGGGACAGCAAACTAACTATGGCTACACCTTC.

The chain joins TRBV6-5 to TRBJ1-6; possible D gene TRBD1, 5 bases. The germline V gene encodes CDR1 MNHEY and CDR2 SVGAGI. There are 16 residues in the CDR3. V lost 2 bases and J 2 bases, leaving 10 bases between the germline ends. The CDR3 bases are TGTGCCAGCAGTTACGCGAGGGGAACCTATAATTCACCCCTCCACTTT. As protein: CASSYARGTYNSPLHF.

CDR3 nucleotide sequence: TGTGCCAGTAGTATCCAGACTGTTGCAACTAATGAAAAACTGTTTTTT. This translates into CASSIQTVATNEKLFF. The V and J genes are TRBV19 and TRBJ1-4; D unclear. The ends were cut back, 3 bases at V and 0 bases at J, with 11 bases in the middle. Germline V gives CDR1 LNHDA, CDR2 SQIVND (reference sequence). The CDR3 has 16 amino acids.

This chain joins TRBV5-4 and TRBJ2-7, with D perhaps matching TRBD1 or TRBD2 (6 bases each). The V gene lost 0 bases and the J gene lost 2 bases, with 15 bases spanning the gap. Germline V gives CDR1 SGHNT, CDR2 YYREEE (reference sequence). This CDR3 region has 16 residues. The CDR3 DNA reads as TGTGCCAGCAGCTTGGAGGCTTGGGGGGCCACCTACGAGCAGTACTTC. Its translation is CASSLEAWGATYEQYF.

The genes are TRBV7-9 and TRBJ1-6; D might be TRBD1 (5 bases). Germline CDR1 and CDR2: SEHNR and FQNEAQ (reference sequence). Deletions cut 3 bases from V and 7 bases from J, with 13 bases between. The CDR3 extends over 15 amino acids. The CDR3 loop is CASSLGDSGNSPLHF. CDR3 nucleotides: TGTGCCAGCAGCTTGGGGGACTCCGGGAATTCACCCCTCCACTTT.

The rearrangement uses TRBV6-6 and TRBJ1-4; unclear D gene. CDR3 size: 12 residues. Germline CDR1 and CDR2: MNHNY and SVGAGI (reference sequence). Trimming shortened V by 5 bases and J by 4 bases, and 5 bases separated the two germline ends. DNA of the CDR3: TGTGCCAGCAGTCCCCGTAATGAAAAACTGTTTTTT. It specifies CASSPRNEKLFF.

The rearrangement uses TRBV14 and TRBJ1-1; D ambiguous. The CDR3 runs 15 residues. CDR1 is SGHDN, CDR2 FVKESK, per germline. V lost 4 bases and J 1 base, leaving 13 bases between the germline ends. CDR3 coding DNA: TGTGCCAGCAGCCCGTCCCAGGCCGGGAACACTGAAGCTTTCTTT. As protein: CASSPSQAGNTEAFF.

A single count supports this clone. The chain has TRBV5-1 and TRBJ2-6; the D is unclear. CDR3 length: 16 residues. The germline V gene encodes CDR1 SGHRS and CDR2 YFSETQ. Deletions cut 1 base from V and 0 bases from J, with 8 bases between. CDR3 in amino acids: CASSLMASSGANVLTF. The CDR3 DNA reads as TGCGCCAGCAGCTTGATGGCCAGCTCTGGGGCCAACGTCCTGACTTTC.

The rearrangement uses TRBV5-5 and TRBJ1-2; 7 nucleotides line up with TRBD1. The CDR3 loop spans 14 amino acids. Germline values: CDR1 SGHKS, CDR2 YYEKEE (reference sequence). J gave up 4 bases and V 3 bases, and 6 bases lay outside the gene matches. CDR3 DNA: TGTGCCAGCAGCTCGGGATCAGGGGGCTATGGCTACACCTTC. Translated, it gives CASSSGSGGYGYTF.

The chain links TRBV6-1 to TRBJ1-6, with a possible D match to TRBD1 (5 bases). Trimming took off 10 bases at V and 7 bases at J, with 20 bases between the two ends. The CDR3 extends over 15 amino acids. Germline lookup yields CDR1 MNHNS and CDR2 SASEGT. The CDR3 is CATQLGDGLNSPLHF. Here the CDR3 DNA reads TGTGCCACCCAATTAGGGGACGGCCTGAATTCACCCCTCCACTTT.

J is TRBJ1-1 and V is TRBV5-1; possibly TRBD1 for D (5 bases). V was trimmed by 5 bases and J by 1 base, leaving 15 bases between them. This CDR3 has 15 residues. Germline loops: CDR1 SGHRS, CDR2 YFSETQ. The CDR3: CASRTGPGENTEAFF. DNA of the CDR3: TGCGCCAGCAGGACGGGGCCGGGGGAGAACACTGAAGCTTTCTTT.

V gene TRBV5-6 combines with J gene TRBJ1-4, with TRBD1 as a possible D gene (5 bases). The V and J ends lost 1 base and 8 bases respectively, with 15 bases between them. The CDR3 contains 15 residues. Germline-derived CDR1 and CDR2 are SGHDT and YYEEEE. The CDR3: CASSLTPGRDEKLFF. The CDR3, as DNA: TGTGCCAGCAGCTTGACCCCGGGGCGGGACGAAAAACTGTTTTTT.

Here the CDR3 reads CASRQGTTDTQYF. Here the CDR3 DNA reads TGTGCCAGCAGACAGGGTACCACAGATACGCAGTATTTT. The V gene is TRBV13, the J gene TRBJ2-3; possible D gene TRBD1, 6 bases. The CDR3 consists of 13 residues. The germline gives CDR1 PRHDT, CDR2 FYEKMQ (reference sequence). Trimming took off 6 bases at V and 2 bases at J, with 9 bases between the two ends.

The chain recombines TRBV5-4 with TRBJ2-5, with D uncertain. Germline loops: CDR1 SGHNT, CDR2 YYREEE (reference sequence). V lost 0 bases and J lost 3, with 6 bases in between. The CDR3 covers 13 residues. In DNA, the CDR3 is TGTGCCAGCAGCTTGGCGATGGAAGAGACCCAGTACTTC. Amino acids: CASSLAMEETQYF. The full variable domain, with the rest looked up from reference TRBV5-4 and TRBJ2-5, is ETGVTQSPTHLIKTRGQQVTLRCSSQSGHNTVSWYQQALGQGPQFIFQYYREEENGRGNFPPRFSGLQFPNYSSELNVNALELDDSALYLCASSLAMEETQYFGPGTRLLVL.

This clone was counted a single time. V is TRBV7-9 and J is TRBJ2-7; D not certain. The germline CDR1 and CDR2 sequences are SEHNR and FQNEAQ (reference sequence). Trimming pared 2 bases from V and 3 bases from J, leaving 8 bases between. The CDR3 sequence is 13 residues long. CDR3 bases: TGTGCCAGCAGCTTAAGCAATGACTACGAGCAGTACTTC. Amino acids: CASSLSNDYEQYF.

The V and J genes are TRBV27 and TRBJ1-4, with 8 bases identical to TRBD1. The CDR3 consists of 15 residues. Germline V gene lookup returns CDR1 MNHEY and CDR2 SMNVEV (reference sequence). V shed 7 bases and J 0 bases; nucleotides not matched to a gene: 4. CDR3 DNA sequence: TGTGCCAGCAAACAGGGGGGGACAACTAATGAAAAACTGTTTTTT. Encoded protein: CASKQGGTTNEKLFF.

The rearrangement uses TRBV25-1 and TRBJ1-2; D not certain. V was clipped by 8 bases and J by 5 bases, with 15 bases between them. The CDR3 is 13 residues long. CDR1 MGHDK and CDR2 SYGVNS come from the germline V gene. The CDR3 bases are TGTGCCAGCCCTCGGGAGAGAACGTATGGCTACACCTTC. Its translation: CASPRERTYGYTF.

V is TRBV19 and J is TRBJ2-3, with 7 bases aligning to TRBD2. Looked up from germline, CDR1 is LNHDA and CDR2 is SQIVND (reference sequence). V gave up 4 bases and J gave up 3 bases; unmatched junction bases: 13. There are 17 residues in the CDR3. The CDR3 DNA reads as TGTGCCAGTAGTACTAGGAGGGGAGCGGGGTTAACAGATACGCAGTATTTT. It translates to CASSTRRGAGLTDTQYF.

V gene TRBV18 combines with J gene TRBJ1-1; D remains ambiguous. The CDR3 is made up of 16 amino acids. With 3 bases removed from V and 1 base from J, the gap between germline ends came to 15 bases. Germline CDR1 KGHSH, CDR2 LQKENI. This CDR3 reads CASSPGLSGANTEAFF. Here the CDR3 DNA reads TGTGCCAGCTCACCGGGCCTATCGGGAGCGAACACTGAAGCTTTCTTT. Full variable domain (missing parts from reference TRBV18 and TRBJ1-1): NAGVMQNPRHLVRRRGQEARLRCSPMKGHSHVYWYRQLPEEGLKFMVYLQKENIIDESGMPKERFSAEFPKEGPSILRIQQVVRGDSAAYFCASSPGLSGANTEAFFGQGTRLTVV.

The chain recombines TRBV5-8 with TRBJ1-5; D not resolved. Per germline, CDR1 SGHTS and CDR2 YDEGEE. This CDR3 has 18 residues. Trimming cost V 1 base and J 2 bases, with 19 bases left between them. The CDR3 here is CASSLTRGGVKGNQPQHF. The CDR3 DNA is TGTGCCAGCAGCTTGACACGGGGTGGGGTTAAAGGCAATCAGCCCCAGCATTTT.

This chain joins TRBV18 and TRBJ2-7, with D unresolved. This CDR3 comprises 13 residues. Trimming cost V 0 bases and J 0 bases, with 3 bases left between them. Germline loops: CDR1 KGHSH, CDR2 LQKENI. In DNA, the CDR3 is TGTGCCAGCTCACCACCCAACTCCTACGAGCAGTACTTC. Its protein is CASSPPNSYEQYF.